This T cell receptor (beta chain) was recovered during a study of response to subunit inactivated influenza vaccine. In TCRdb, the RT-PCR reads were re-called with MiXCR into one record per CDR3 protein. Here the sample spans approximately 530,000 distinct CDR3 sequences, more than 7% being singletons. This specimen consisted of PBMCs from blood, obtained 23 months after vaccination. This TCR was sampled from a man aged 45 to 75 who received an inactivated influenza vaccine.

CDR3 nucleotides: TGTGCCAGCAGTTCCCGACTAGCGGATGGGGAGCTGTTTTTT. This codes for CASSSRLADGELFF. The chain uses TRBV6-5 and TRBJ2-2, with 9 bases that match TRBD2. In germline, CDR1 is MNHEY, CDR2 SVGAGI. The V and J ends lost 4 bases and 8 bases, in that order; junction bases with no gene match: 5. CDR3 length: 14 amino acids.